This paragraph covers one T cell receptor (beta chain) sequence. The data were taken from a study of shared clonotypes between healthy human individuals. With 1 base clipped from V and 0 bases from J, the junction kept 6 bases outside the gene matches. The CDR3 runs 17 residues. Germline lookup yields CDR1 MGHRA and CDR2 YSYEKL. Clones were sequenced by immunoSEQ multiplex PCR, and TCRdb holds only the in-frame ones, with some missing. The sample holds some 660,000 clones, around 73% seen once. This chain connects TRBV4-1 to TRBJ1-3; TRBD1 agrees at 7 bases. The receptor was isolated from a woman aged 25-40 years in good health. Material: memory CD4+ T cells sorted from blood. Subset indicated: CD45RA-negative fraction. CDR3: CASSQGRQGRSGNTIYF. CDR3 bases: TGCGCCAGCAGCCAAGGAAGACAGGGCCGCTCTGGAAACACCATATATTTT.